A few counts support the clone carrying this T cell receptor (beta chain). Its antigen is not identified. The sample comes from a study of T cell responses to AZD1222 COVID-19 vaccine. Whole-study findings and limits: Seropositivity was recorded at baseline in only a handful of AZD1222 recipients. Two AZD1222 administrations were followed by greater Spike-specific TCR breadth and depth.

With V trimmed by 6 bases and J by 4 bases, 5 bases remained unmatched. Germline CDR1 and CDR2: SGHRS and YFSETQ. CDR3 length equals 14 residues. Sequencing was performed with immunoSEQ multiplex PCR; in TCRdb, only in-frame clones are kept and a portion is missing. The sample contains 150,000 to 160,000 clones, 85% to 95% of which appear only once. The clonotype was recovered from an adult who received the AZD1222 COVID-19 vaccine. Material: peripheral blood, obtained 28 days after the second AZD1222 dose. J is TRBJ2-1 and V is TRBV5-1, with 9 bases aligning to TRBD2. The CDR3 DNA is TGCGCCAGCACCCCCGCGGGGGGGTACAATGAGCAGTTCTTC. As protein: CASTPAGGYNEQFF.